The clone carrying this T cell receptor (beta chain) was picked up a small number of times. This entry comes from a study of response to subunit inactivated influenza vaccine. TCRdb fed the RT-PCR reads into MiXCR, producing one record per CDR3 protein. The sample has a few hundred thousand distinct CDR3 sequences, 20% to 25% seen once. Germline V lookup: CDR1 SEHNR, CDR2 FQNEAQ (reference sequence). The CDR3 is 13 residues long. Trimming removed 4 bases from V and 1 base from J, with 8 bases in between. The clonotype comes from a man aged 50-75 years who received an inactivated influenza vaccine. The rearrangement joins TRBV7-9 to TRBJ2-7; D is unclear. The source material was PBMCs from blood, sampled less than 22 months after vaccination. CDR3 protein: CASSSDTSYEQYF. CDR3 DNA: TGTGCCAGCAGCTCAGACACGTCCTACGAGCAGTACTTC.